These 15 T cell receptor beta chains came from one sample sequenced in a study of shared clonotypes between healthy human individuals. Using immunoSEQ multiplex PCR, the repertoire was profiled, and TCRdb retains in-frame clones only, with some absent. The table includes 2.3 million or so clones, over 90% detected once. Specimen: naive CD4+ T cells from PBMCs. Subset specified: CD45RA+ positively selected. All receptors derive from a man younger than 35 in good health. Some clones in this sample may be carry-over from other donors' samples.

This chain uses TRBV28 with TRBJ1-2; a possible D gene is TRBD1 (5 bases). CDR3 length: 14 residues. CDR1 and CDR2 (germline): MDHEN, SYDVKM. V was trimmed by 3 bases and J by 8 bases, leaving 16 bases between them. In DNA, the CDR3 is TGTGCCAGCAGTTTGGGGACCCCGACCCGGGGCTACACCTTC. This encodes CASSLGTPTRGYTF.

The rearrangement uses TRBV5-4 and TRBJ2-2; D is unresolved. The CDR3 is 14 residues long. Germline loops: CDR1 SGHNT, CDR2 YYREEE (reference sequence). Trimming took 2 bases from V and 7 from J, leaving 12 bases between them. The CDR3 sequence is CASSFDPKVGELFF. In nucleotides, the CDR3 is TGTGCCAGCAGCTTTGACCCAAAGGTCGGGGAGCTGTTTTTT.

The chain has TRBV19 and TRBJ2-1; D ambiguous. Germline V CDR1 and CDR2: LNHDA, SQIVND (reference sequence). The length of the CDR3 is 14 residues. Between the trimmed V and J ends, which lost 5 bases and 7 bases, there was a span of 15 bases. DNA of the CDR3: TGTGCCAGTAGTCGTGGCTGGCCACCGAATGAGCAGTTCTTC. It specifies CASSRGWPPNEQFF. Full variable domain (rest looked up from reference TRBV19 and TRBJ2-1): DGGITQSPKYLFRKEGQNVTLSCEQNLNHDAMYWYRQDPGQGLRLIYYSQIVNDFQKGDIAEGYSVSREKKESFPLTVTSAQKNPTAFYLCASSRGWPPNEQFFGPGTRLTVL.

The chain joins TRBV5-1 to TRBJ1-1; D perhaps matches TRBD1 (6 bases). The ends were cut back, 0 bases at V and 3 bases at J, with 18 bases in the middle. The germline V gene has CDR1 SGHRS and CDR2 YFSETQ. The CDR3 runs 17 residues. The CDR3 is CASSLAPGAGADTEAFF. For the CDR3, the DNA is TGCGCCAGCAGCTTGGCCCCAGGAGCAGGGGCGGACACTGAAGCTTTCTTT. The full variable domain, rest sourced from reference TRBV5-1 and TRBJ1-1, is KAGVTQTPRYLIKTRGQQVTLSCSPISGHRSVSWYQQTPGQGLQFLFEYFSETQRNKGNFPGRFSGRQFSNSRSEMNVSTLELGDSALYLCASSLAPGAGADTEAFFGQGTRLTVV.

The chain joins TRBV27 to TRBJ1-1, with TRBD1 matching 9 bases. CDR1 is MNHEY, CDR2 SMNVEV, per germline (reference sequence). J lost 11 bases, V lost 6 bases, and 10 bases had no gene match. This CDR3 spans 13 amino acids. The CDR3 DNA reads as TGTGCCAGCAGGTTAAGGGACAGGGAGTCGGCTTTCTTT. This encodes CASRLRDRESAFF.

The V gene is TRBV2, the J gene TRBJ2-1; tentative D call: TRBD1 (5 bases). The CDR3 has 13 residues. Trimming removed 6 bases at V and 9 bases at J, with 15 bases between. Germline CDR1 and CDR2: SNHLY and FYNNEI. CDR3 bases: TGTGCCAGCAGCCCCCAGGGTCGAGGTGAGCAGTTCTTC. It encodes CASSPQGRGEQFF.

The chain employs TRBV4-1 and TRBJ2-3; D is possibly TRBD1 or TRBD2 (5 bases each). CDR3 length: 15 amino acids. Germline CDR1 and CDR2: MGHRA and YSYEKL. Deletions cut 0 bases from V and 4 bases from J, with 11 bases between. The CDR3 sequence: CASSQDGRGADTQYF. The CDR3 nucleotides are TGCGCCAGCAGCCAAGATGGGAGAGGGGCAGATACGCAGTATTTT.

The CDR3 bases are TGTGCCAGCAGCCAAGATGTCAGCTTTCAAGAGCAGTACTTC. Its protein product is CASSQDVSFQEQYF. The chain has TRBV14 and TRBJ2-7; no reliable D call. The CDR3 contains 14 residues. V lost 0 bases to trimming and J lost 7 bases, with 13 bases between them. Germline CDR1 reads SGHDN; CDR2 reads FVKESK. Full variable domain (outside the CDR3, taken from reference TRBV14 and TRBJ2-7): EAGVTQFPSHSVIEKGQTVTLRCDPISGHDNLYWYRRVMGKEIKFLLHFVKESKQDESGMPNNRFLAERTGGTYSTLKVQPAELEDSGVYFCASSQDVSFQEQYFGPGTRLTVT.

Comment on this clone: The sample has other DNA sequences that encode this CDR3 too. This CDR3 is CASRLAGYEQYF. CDR3 DNA: TGTGCCAGCAGGCTAGCGGGCTACGAGCAGTACTTC. The chain links TRBV2 to TRBJ2-7; 8 bases agree with TRBD2. The germline V gene has CDR1 SNHLY and CDR2 FYNNEI. The V segment lost 6 bases and the J segment 3 bases; nucleotides outside the gene matches: 1. The CDR3 sequence is 12 residues long.

This clone was recorded only once. The chain employs TRBV9 and TRBJ1-2; no definite D call. Trimming cost V 3 bases and J 4 bases, with 7 bases left between them. The germline gives CDR1 SGDLS, CDR2 YYNGEE. The CDR3 has 12 residues. The CDR3, as DNA: TGTGCCAGCAGCGGAGGATTCTATGGCTACACCTTC. The encoded protein is CASSGGFYGYTF.

The count of this clone is one. The chain recombines TRBV10-3 with TRBJ2-1; 14 bases match TRBD2. CDR3 length equals 20 residues. Losses at the gene ends were 3 bases for V and 6 bases for J; bases not matched to a gene: 16. The germline CDR1 and CDR2 sequences are ENHRY and SYGVKD. The CDR3 is CAISDPTGTSGSIGANEQFF. Here the CDR3 DNA reads TGTGCCATCAGTGATCCCACCGGGACTAGCGGGAGTATAGGGGCCAATGAGCAGTTCTTC.

The chain couples TRBV2 to TRBJ2-5; D may be TRBD1 or TRBD2 (5 bases each). The CDR3 has 16 residues. Germline assignment: CDR1 SNHLY and CDR2 FYNNEI. The V end was cut by 3 bases, the J end by 4 bases, with 18 bases between. DNA of the CDR3: TGTGCCAGCAGTGACGCACTTAGGATGAGGGGAGAGACCCAGTACTTC. Translation gives CASSDALRMRGETQYF.

As concerns this clone: This sample also contains other DNA sequences that code for the same CDR3. This sequence joins TRBV2 and TRBJ1-4; 9 nucleotides align to TRBD1. The CDR3 spans 13 residues. Germline loops: CDR1 SNHLY, CDR2 FYNNEI. Losses at the gene ends were 6 bases for V and 5 bases for J; bases not matched to a gene: 1. The CDR3: CASSGTGNEKLFF. The CDR3 coding sequence is TGTGCCAGCAGCGGGACAGGGAATGAAAAACTGTTTTTT.

J is TRBJ1-3 and V is TRBV18; no clear D gene. Germline-derived CDR1 and CDR2 are KGHSH and LQKENI. V lost 6 bases to trimming and J lost 0 bases, with 9 bases between them. CDR3 length equals 14 residues. The CDR3 sequence: CASSVALSGNTIYF. CDR3 coding DNA: TGTGCCAGCTCTGTGGCCCTCTCTGGAAACACCATATATTTT. The full variable domain, in which reference TRBV18 and TRBJ1-3 provide the parts outside the CDR3, is NAGVMQNPRHLVRRRGQEARLRCSPMKGHSHVYWYRQLPEEGLKFMVYLQKENIIDESGMPKERFSAEFPKEGPSILRIQQVVRGDSAAYFCASSVALSGNTIYFGEGSWLTVV.

With regard to this clone: The sample holds other DNA sequences that translate to the same CDR3. The chain recombines TRBV7-2 with TRBJ2-7; 7 positions match TRBD2. The CDR3 spans 14 residues. Trimming took 4 bases from V and 0 from J; bases not matched to a gene: 3. The germline V gene has CDR1 SGHTA and CDR2 FQGNSA. The CDR3 region is CASSSSGSSYEQYF. CDR3 in DNA: TGTGCCAGCAGCTCTAGCGGCAGCTCCTACGAGCAGTACTTC.